This T cell receptor beta chain is from a study of blood T cell repertoires in COVID-19. Across the study: Sample material is recorded as cDNA or gDNA derived from T cells, B-cell-depleted T cells, or PBMCs.

Repertoires were generated with immunoSEQ multiplex PCR, while TCRdb's copy carries only in-frame clones and drops some. Of 55,000 to 75,000 clones listed, 65% to 90% are singletons. Sequences were obtained from peripheral blood. This receptor was obtained from an older man with active COVID-19.

As DNA, the CDR3 is TGTGCCAGCAGTCCTAGCGGGGGGGCCCGGGCGGATACGCAGTATTTT. It specifies CASSPSGGARADTQYF. V and J are TRBV7-6 and TRBJ2-3; 12 positions agree with TRBD2. This CDR3 is built from 16 residues. V dropped 6 bases and J dropped 6; count of bases not matched to a gene: 10. Germline V gives CDR1 SGHVS, CDR2 FNYEAQ.